The 25 T cell receptor beta chains reported below all come from one sample, sequenced in a study of blood T cell repertoires in COVID-19. Profiling relied on immunoSEQ multiplex PCR, and the TCRdb table lists in-frame clones only, not all of them. This table holds nearly 65,000 clones, around four fifths found once. Material for sequencing was peripheral blood. The receptors shown here come from a human donor in a cohort sampled during active COVID-19.

The chain uses TRBV7-9 and TRBJ2-3; the D is unclear. This CDR3 is 14 amino acids long. Trimming removed 5 bases from V and 4 bases from J, with 13 bases in between. Germline assignment: CDR1 SEHNR and CDR2 FQNEAQ (reference sequence). The CDR3 here is CASSQAKAPDTQYF. In DNA form, the CDR3 reads TGTGCCAGCAGCCAAGCTAAAGCTCCAGATACGCAGTATTTT.

The rearrangement uses TRBV11-3 and TRBJ2-2, with 10 bases matching TRBD2. CDR3 length: 16 residues. Germline V CDR1 and CDR2: SGHNT, YENEEA. V gave up 5 bases and J gave up 5 bases; unmatched junction bases: 8. The CDR3 bases are TGTGCCAGCAGCCCCCGGACTAGCGGAAGAACCGGGGAGCTGTTTTTT. Translated: CASSPRTSGRTGELFF.

This clone has a handful of counts. The rearrangement links TRBV27 to TRBJ2-7; a weak D match, TRBD2 (5 bases). The germline V gene has CDR1 MNHEY and CDR2 SMNVEV (reference sequence). The V and J ends lost 5 bases and 1 base respectively, with 9 bases between them. This CDR3 spans 13 amino acids. This CDR3 is CASSHRDSYEQYF. In DNA form, the CDR3 reads TGTGCCAGCAGTCACCGGGATTCCTACGAGCAGTACTTC.

The chain combines TRBV9 with TRBJ1-2; TRBD1 is a possible D gene (6 bases). The germline CDR1 and CDR2 sequences are SGDLS and YYNGEE. CDR3 length: 17 residues. The ends were cut back, 2 bases at V and 8 bases at J, with 25 bases in the middle. The CDR3 sequence is CASSVALPSGIGGGYTF. The CDR3 coding sequence is TGTGCCAGCAGCGTCGCGCTCCCCAGCGGGATTGGGGGCGGCTACACCTTC.

The sample holds one count of this clone. The V gene is TRBV13, the J gene TRBJ2-1, with TRBD1 identical over 9 bases. This CDR3 has 13 residues. Germline V gene data show CDR1 as PRHDT and CDR2 as FYEKMQ (reference sequence). Unmatched junction bases numbered 3, after V lost 5 bases and J lost 7 bases. CDR3 nucleotide sequence: TGTGCCAGCAGCCAACAGGGGGCGAATGAGCAGTTCTTC. This codes for CASSQQGANEQFF.

A word on this clone: This sample also contains other DNA sequences that code for the same CDR3. The J gene is TRBJ2-3, the V gene TRBV20-1; 7 nucleotides align to TRBD2. The trim removed 0 bases at V and 13 bases at J, leaving 4 bases unmatched. This CDR3 is built from 11 residues. Per the germline V gene, CDR1 is DFQATT and CDR2 is SNEGSKA (reference sequence). Here the CDR3 DNA reads TGCAGTGCTAGAGATGGACGGGGGGAGTATTTT. Residues: CSARDGRGEYF.

The chain is built from TRBV5-6 and TRBJ2-7; 9 bases align to TRBD1. V trimming: 4 bases; J trimming: 1 base; junction bases outside the gene matches: 3. Germline-derived CDR1 and CDR2 are SGHDT and YYEEEE. The CDR3 runs to 14 residues. The CDR3 nucleotides are TGTGCCAGCAGCCCTGGGACAGGGTCCTACGAGCAGTACTTC. Its translation: CASSPGTGSYEQYF.

The chain carries TRBV6-5 and TRBJ2-7, with D perhaps TRBD1 (6 bases). CDR3 length: 12 amino acids. Germline V gives CDR1 MNHEY, CDR2 SVGAGI. Trimming took off 5 bases at V and 7 bases at J, with 12 bases between the two ends. CDR3 region: CASSRTGTEQYF. CDR3 DNA sequence: TGTGCCAGCAGTCGAACCGGGACAGAGCAGTACTTC.

The genes are TRBV19 and TRBJ1-4; 7 nucleotides match TRBD1. Germline CDR1 LNHDA, CDR2 SQIVND (reference sequence). The CDR3 has 12 residues. Unmatched junction bases numbered 3, after V lost 9 bases and J lost 5 bases. The CDR3 spells CASRQGNEKLFF. CDR3 nucleotides: TGTGCCAGCAGACAGGGAAATGAAAAACTGTTTTTT. The full variable domain, in which reference TRBV19 and TRBJ1-4 provide the parts outside the CDR3, is DGGITQSPKYLFRKEGQNVTLSCEQNLNHDAMYWYRQDPGQGLRLIYYSQIVNDFQKGDIAEGYSVSREKKESFPLTVTSAQKNPTAFYLCASRQGNEKLFFGSGTQLSVL.

The chain uses TRBV6-5 and TRBJ1-4; 11 bases are shared with TRBD1. V lost 10 bases to trimming and J lost 8 bases; unmatched junction nucleotides: 9. The CDR3 extends over 14 amino acids. CDR1 and CDR2 from the germline V gene are MNHEY and SVGAGI. Here the CDR3 reads CATRTGGGQEKLFF. The DNA for the CDR3 is TGTGCCACCAGGACAGGGGGCGGTCAAGAAAAACTGTTTTTT.

J is TRBJ1-2 and V is TRBV7-2; no clear D gene. The CDR3 contains 15 residues. Germline CDR1 reads SGHTA; CDR2 reads FQGNSA. V gave up 5 bases and J gave up 4 bases, with 17 bases separating them. The CDR3 spells CASSPDRDPTYGYTF. The CDR3 DNA follows: TGTGCCAGCAGCCCAGACCGGGATCCGACCTATGGCTACACCTTC.

The rearrangement joins TRBV19 to TRBJ2-2; tentative D call: TRBD2 (6 bases). Germline V CDR1 and CDR2: LNHDA, SQIVND (reference sequence). V was cut by 1 base and J by 5 bases, with 8 bases left in between. CDR3 size: 14 residues. This chain's CDR3 is CASSIVSGTGELFF. As DNA, the CDR3 is TGTGCCAGTAGTATAGTGAGCGGGACCGGGGAGCTGTTTTTT. Based on the CDR3 plus reference TRBV19 and TRBJ2-2, the full variable domain is DGGITQSPKYLFRKEGQNVTLSCEQNLNHDAMYWYRQDPGQGLRLIYYSQIVNDFQKGDIAEGYSVSREKKESFPLTVTSAQKNPTAFYLCASSIVSGTGELFFGEGSRLTVL.

J is TRBJ2-3 and V is TRBV6-2 or TRBV6-3; D might be TRBD1 (6 bases). Deletions cut 1 base from V and 4 bases from J, with 9 bases between. Germline V gene sequence: CDR1 MNHEY, CDR2 SVGEGT. The CDR3 extends over 14 amino acids. The CDR3 DNA reads as TGTGCCAGCAGTTACTTTGGACAGTCAGATACGCAGTATTTT. Translation gives CASSYFGQSDTQYF.

This clone has only a few counts. The chain combines TRBV7-9 with TRBJ1-5; no clear D gene. Trimming took off 3 bases at V and 4 bases at J, with 7 bases between the two ends. There are 13 residues in the CDR3. CDR1 is SEHNR and CDR2 is FQNEAQ in the germline V gene (reference sequence). The DNA for the CDR3 is TGTGCCAGCAGCTTTGGCCTGAATCAGCCCCAGCATTTT. This gives the protein CASSFGLNQPQHF. Variable domain in full (rest from reference TRBV7-9 and TRBJ1-5): DTGVSQNPRHKITKRGQNVTFRCDPISEHNRLYWYRQTLGQGPEFLTYFQNEAQLEKSRLLSDRFSAERPKGSFSTLEIQRTEQGDSAMYLCASSFGLNQPQHFGDGTRLSIL.

The rearrangement uses TRBV6-1 and TRBJ1-5; the match to TRBD1 covers 12 bases. From germline, CDR1 is MNHNS and CDR2 SASEGT. Trimming at V came to 4 bases and at J to 10 bases, leaving 14 bases not matched to a gene. The length of the CDR3 is 17 residues. The CDR3 DNA reads as TGTGCCAGCAGTGCGTCTGTCCCGGGACAGGGGGCGGAACCCCAGCATTTT. This sequence encodes CASSASVPGQGAEPQHF.

The V gene is TRBV9, the J gene TRBJ1-2; D not certain. This CDR3 region has 8 residues. The germline gives CDR1 SGDLS, CDR2 YYNGEE. Trimming pared 7 bases from V and 12 bases from J, leaving 7 bases between. CDR3 region: CASGRHTF. CDR3 DNA: TGTGCCAGCGGCCGTCACACCTTC.

The J gene is TRBJ2-7, the V gene TRBV9, with unresolved D. Trimming took 1 base from V and 4 from J, leaving 9 bases between them. From germline, CDR1 is SGDLS and CDR2 YYNGEE. This CDR3 is 13 amino acids long. The CDR3 loop reads CASSVNYGYEQYF. The CDR3 region has the DNA TGTGCCAGCAGCGTAAACTATGGTTACGAGCAGTACTTC. Together with reference TRBV9 and TRBJ2-7, the CDR3 gives the full variable domain: DSGVTQTPKHLITATGQRVTLRCSPRSGDLSVYWYQQSLDQGLQFLIQYYNGEERAKGNILERFSAQQFPDLHSELNLSSLELGDSALYFCASSVNYGYEQYFGPGTRLTVT.

In DNA, the CDR3 is TGTGCCAGCAGCTTACAGGGGGCTTTCTCTGGAAACACCATATATTTT. It codes for CASSLQGAFSGNTIYF. The chain uses TRBV7-2 and TRBJ1-3; 8 positions agree with TRBD1. The V gene's germline CDR1 is SGHTA and CDR2 FQGNSA. CDR3 length: 16 amino acids. V lost 2 bases to trimming and J lost 0 bases; unmatched junction nucleotides: 3.

A few counts support this clone. The genes are TRBV6-5 and TRBJ2-7; no reliable D call. The length of the CDR3 is 13 residues. V gave up 2 bases and J gave up 7 bases, with 12 bases separating them. CDR1 and CDR2 (germline): MNHEY, SVGAGI. The CDR3 spells CASSYEAGSEQYF. The CDR3 DNA reads TGTGCCAGCAGTTACGAAGCCGGGTCGGAGCAGTACTTC.

The chain joins TRBV21-1 to TRBJ2-1; the DNA was not compared with TRBD1, the D call given in the table. TRBV21-1 counts as a pseudogene. CDR3 length equals 15 residues. The CDR3 DNA is TGTGCCAGCCCCGGTGGAAGGGGCTCCTACAATGAGCAGTTCTTC. This gives the protein CASPGGRGSYNEQFF.

The J gene is TRBJ2-7, the V gene TRBV29-1, with D maybe TRBD1 (6 bases). The CDR3 has 13 amino acids. With 6 bases removed from V and 2 bases from J, the gap between germline ends came to 14 bases. Germline-derived CDR1 and CDR2 are SQVTM and ANQGSEA. The CDR3 loop reads CSVIRTATYEQYF. DNA for the CDR3: TGCAGCGTCATCCGGACAGCCACCTACGAGCAGTACTTC.

The chain employs TRBV6-5 and TRBJ2-7; 8 nucleotides align to TRBD1. The CDR3 is 16 residues long. Trimming cost V 2 bases and J 2 bases; bases outside gene matches: 8. Germline V gene sequence: CDR1 MNHEY, CDR2 SVGAGI. CDR3 bases: TGTGCCAGCAGTTACCTCTTAGGACAGGGCGCCTACGAGCAGTACTTC. Translation gives CASSYLLGQGAYEQYF.

The gene calls are TRBV19 and TRBJ2-3; tentative D call: TRBD2 (8 bases). Deletions cut 6 bases from V and 3 bases from J, with 22 bases between. CDR1 and CDR2 from the germline V gene are LNHDA and SQIVND (reference sequence). CDR3 length equals 17 residues. The CDR3 reads CASSHRGGQMTTDTQYF. In DNA form, the CDR3 reads TGTGCCAGTAGCCATCGGGGGGGACAGATGACGACAGATACGCAGTATTTT.

This chain connects TRBV28 to TRBJ2-7, with D perhaps matching TRBD2 (6 bases). Germline CDR1 is MDHEN and CDR2 is SYDVKM. This CDR3 contains 14 residues. Between the trimmed V and J ends, which lost 8 bases and 7 bases, there was a span of 21 bases. CDR3 DNA: TGTGCCAGCGCCTTGGGAGCCGTCGCGGGGGAGCAGTACTTC. Its translation: CASALGAVAGEQYF. Drawing the rest from reference TRBV28 and TRBJ2-7, the complete variable domain is DVKVTQSSRYLVKRTGEKVFLECVQDMDHENMFWYRQDPGLGLRLIYFSYDVKMKEKGDIPEGYSVSREKKERFSLILESASTNQTSMYLCASALGAVAGEQYFGPGTRLTVT.

This chain links TRBV19 with TRBJ2-7, with a weak D call TRBD1 (5 bases). The CDR3 consists of 12 residues. V was pared by 5 bases and J by 3 bases, with 8 bases between. Germline V lookup: CDR1 LNHDA, CDR2 SQIVND (reference sequence). The CDR3 bases are TGTGCCAGTAGTCCCGACAGCTACGAGCAGTACTTC. Protein product: CASSPDSYEQYF.